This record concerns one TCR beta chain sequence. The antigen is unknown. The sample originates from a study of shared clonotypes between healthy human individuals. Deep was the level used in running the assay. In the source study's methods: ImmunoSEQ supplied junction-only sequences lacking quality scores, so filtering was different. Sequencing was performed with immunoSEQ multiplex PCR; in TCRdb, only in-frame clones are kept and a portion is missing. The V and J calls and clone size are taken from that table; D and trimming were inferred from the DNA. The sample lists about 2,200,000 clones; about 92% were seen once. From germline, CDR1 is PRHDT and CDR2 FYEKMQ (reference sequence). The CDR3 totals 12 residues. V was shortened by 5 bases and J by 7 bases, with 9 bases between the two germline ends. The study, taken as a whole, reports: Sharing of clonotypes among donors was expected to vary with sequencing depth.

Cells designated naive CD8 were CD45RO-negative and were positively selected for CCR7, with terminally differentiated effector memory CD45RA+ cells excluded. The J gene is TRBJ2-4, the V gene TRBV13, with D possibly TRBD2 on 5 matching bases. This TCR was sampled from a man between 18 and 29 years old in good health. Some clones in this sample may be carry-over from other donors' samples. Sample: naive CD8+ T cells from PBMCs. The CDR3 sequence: CASSGRRNIQYF. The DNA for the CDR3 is TGTGCCAGCAGCGGAAGGAGGAACATTCAGTACTTC.